The rows below give T cell receptor beta chains drawn from one sample of a study of cytomegalovirus exposure and HLA in healthy donors. Assay: immunoSEQ multiplex PCR; the TCRdb copy retains only in-frame clones and omits some. The sample yields approximately 150,000 clones, approximately 76% seen once. Sequencing was performed on PBMCs. The receptors come from a man in his 60s in good health and CMV-seronegative. CDR3s include the opening cysteine and the closing phenylalanine or tryptophan. The D gene is left open where the match is weak. Clone size is stated in some rows and not others, as once, few, many or a class when expanded.

v_call,j_call,clone_size,d_call,cdr3_nt,cdr3_aa
TRBV5-1,TRBJ2-4,-,-,TGCGCCAGCAGCAGCGGACAGCTAGCCAAAAACATTCAGTACTTC,CASSSGQLAKNIQYF
TRBV28,TRBJ2-1,-,-,TGTGCCAGCAGTTTCCCGGACAGATGGAATGAGCAGTTCTTC,CASSFPDRWNEQFF
TRBV4-3,TRBJ2-7,-,TRBD2,TGCGCCAGCAGCCAAGACAGGGGACCGGGATTCGGTCTAGCGGGAGGACTGTACGAGCAGTACTTC,CASSQDRGPGFGLAGGLYEQYF
TRBV10-3,TRBJ2-3,-,TRBD2,TGTGCCATCAGTGAGTCGGGGGGACTAGCGGGGGTGAGCACAGATACGCAGTATTTT,CAISESGGLAGVSTDTQYF
TRBV25-1,TRBJ1-2,few,-,TGTGCCAGCAGTGAGCTAGGCTACTATGGCTACACCTTC,CASSELGYYGYTF
TRBV28,TRBJ2-7,-,-,TGTGCCAGCAGTTTAGGCAGGGGTGGCGACGAGCAGTACTTC,CASSLGRGGDEQYF
TRBV7-2,TRBJ2-3,-,TRBD1,TGTGCCAGCGGGACAGGGGTGAAAGATACGCAGTATTTT,CASGTGVKDTQYF
TRBV11-3,TRBJ2-3,-,TRBD1,TGTGCCAGCAGTTTTCAGTACAGGGGGGTCACAGATACGCAGTATTTT,CASSFQYRGVTDTQYF
TRBV28,TRBJ1-5,-,-,TGTGCCAGCAGTTTCTGGGCAGATCCCAATCAGCCCCAGCATTTT,CASSFWADPNQPQHF
TRBV7-9,TRBJ1-5,-,-,TGTGCCAGCAGCTCAATCGGGACTCATCAGCCCCAGCATTTT,CASSSIGTHQPQHF
TRBV18,TRBJ2-2,-,TRBD2,TGTGCCAGCTCACCAAGTCGGGCTAGCGGGACAACGAACACCGGGGAGCTGTTTTTT,CASSPSRASGTTNTGELFF
TRBV5-1,TRBJ1-5,-,TRBD1,TGCGCCAGCAGCTTGGGGACAGGGGATCAGCCCCAGCATTTT,CASSLGTGDQPQHF
TRBV7-6,TRBJ2-7,few,-,TGTGCCAGCAGCTTAGAAGACATACGGGCAGGGGCTGGCGAGCAGTACTTC,CASSLEDIRAGAGEQYF
TRBV14,TRBJ2-7,few,-,TGTGCCAGCAGCCAAGTCATCTACGAGCAGTACTTC,CASSQVIYEQYF
TRBV2,TRBJ2-1,-,TRBD1,TGTGCCAGCAGAGGGGGACAGGGGTCGGCATATGAGCAGTTCTTC,CASRGGQGSAYEQFF
TRBV11-2,TRBJ1-2,once,-,TGTGCCAGCAGCTTAGATCTTGCAGGGGACTATGGCTACACCTTC,CASSLDLAGDYGYTF
TRBV9,TRBJ2-5,-,-,TGTGCCAGCAGCGTTGGACTGTCCGCGGAGACCCAGTACTTC,CASSVGLSAETQYF
TRBV6-5,TRBJ2-3,-,TRBD2,TGTGCCAGCAGTTCACTAGCGGGGGGGCGGGAAGATACGCAGTATTTT,CASSSLAGGREDTQYF
TRBV9,TRBJ2-3,-,-,TGTGCCAGCAGCCCCCAGGTGGCAGATACGCAGTATTTT,CASSPQVADTQYF
TRBV13,TRBJ2-5,-,-,TGTGCCAGCAGCCCCAGGGGTCTGGAGACCCAGTACTTC,CASSPRGLETQYF
TRBV11-3,TRBJ2-7,few,TRBD1,TGTGCCAGCAGTTTCGGGACAGATTACGAGCAGTACTTC,CASSFGTDYEQYF
TRBV30,TRBJ1-4,-,-,TGTGCCTGGACCGGACAAGATGGTGAAAAACTGTTTTTT,CAWTGQDGEKLFF